Shown below are 3 T cell receptor beta chains from a single sample sequenced in a study of early T cells in non-severe SARS-CoV-2 infection. TCRdb called the 5' RACE reads again in MiXCR, with one record for every CDR3 protein. The sample records tens of thousands of distinct CDR3 sequences, 12% being singletons. Sample: whole blood. These receptors all stem from an adult who was a healthcare worker with PCR-confirmed SARS-CoV-2 infection or an uninfected control (not recorded which).

The chain employs TRBV12-3 or TRBV12-4 and TRBJ2-7; maybe TRBD1 (6 bases). This CDR3 contains 13 residues. Trimming took off 6 bases at V and 1 base at J, with 10 bases between the two ends. The CDR3 bases are TGTGCCAGCAGGCGTGGACAGTCCTACGAGCAGTACTTC. It codes for CASRRGQSYEQYF.

This clonotype has ten or more counts. V and J are TRBV29-1 and TRBJ2-2, with 9 bases fitting TRBD1. Per germline, CDR1 SQVTM and CDR2 ANQGSEA. Unmatched junction bases numbered 10, after V lost 7 bases and J lost 4 bases. The CDR3 loop spans 15 amino acids. The chain's CDR3 is CSARPNRGPTGELFF. The CDR3 DNA sequence: TGCAGCGCAAGGCCGAACAGGGGGCCCACCGGGGAGCTGTTTTTT.

This clonotype appeared a few times. The chain is built from TRBV7-9 and TRBJ2-7; 11 bases are a match to TRBD2. Trimming at V came to 5 bases and at J to 6 bases, leaving 12 bases not matched to a gene. There are 16 residues in the CDR3. Germline values: CDR1 SEHNR, CDR2 FQNEAQ (reference sequence). Here the CDR3 reads CASSRERSSGGPEQYF. DNA of the CDR3: TGTGCCAGCAGCCGAGAACGGTCTAGCGGGGGGCCCGAGCAGTACTTC. Full variable domain (missing parts from reference TRBV7-9 and TRBJ2-7): DTGVSQNPRHKITKRGQNVTFRCDPISEHNRLYWYRQTLGQGPEFLTYFQNEAQLEKSRLLSDRFSAERPKGSFSTLEIQRTEQGDSAMYLCASSRERSSGGPEQYFGPGTRLTVT.